The 2 T cell receptor beta chains in this list originate from one sample, sequenced in a study of blood T cell repertoires in COVID-19. Measured with immunoSEQ multiplex PCR; TCRdb has only the in-frame clones, and not every one. Among 70,000 to 100,000 clones listed, around 82% were seen once. The sample was peripheral blood. These receptors came from a man in his fifties with active or convalescent COVID-19.

V gene TRBV6-5 combines with J gene TRBJ1-6; 7 bases align to TRBD1. The CDR3 is 14 amino acids. V dropped 6 bases and J dropped 9; count of bases not matched to a gene: 8. Germline values: CDR1 MNHEY, CDR2 SVGAGI. CDR3 region: CASRGDRVVSPLHF. The DNA of the CDR3 is TGTGCCAGCAGAGGTGACAGGGTGGTTTCACCCCTCCACTTT.

This chain links TRBV21-1 with TRBJ2-5; the D call TRBD2 from the table was never checked on the DNA. TRBV21-1 is a recognized pseudogene. CDR3 length: 15 amino acids. The chain's CDR3 is CASSKIGGPVETQYF. CDR3 bases: TGTGCCAGCAGCAAAATCGGGGGGCCGGTTGAGACCCAGTACTTC.